These 29 T cell receptor beta chains originate from one sample sequenced in a study of blood T cell repertoires in COVID-19. Here immunoSEQ multiplex PCR was the method, and the copy in TCRdb shows in-frame clones only, minus some. The data contain more than 200,000 clones, roughly 86% of them singletons. The sequenced material came from peripheral blood. The source of these receptors is a woman aged 60-75 years with COVID-19, enrolled during active disease.

This rearrangement joins TRBV28 to TRBJ2-7, with 8 nucleotides matching TRBD2. CDR3 length equals 13 residues. Germline loops: CDR1 MDHEN, CDR2 SYDVKM. Trimming cost V 1 base and J 5 bases; bases outside gene matches: 1. Written as DNA, the CDR3 is TGTGCCAGCAGTTTATCGGGGGGGGACGAGCAGTACTTC. Its protein is CASSLSGGDEQYF.

This chain links TRBV27 with TRBJ1-6, with 9 bases matching TRBD1. J gave up 14 bases and V 5 bases, and 31 bases lay outside the gene matches. The CDR3 covers 21 residues. The V gene's germline CDR1 is MNHEY and CDR2 SMNVEV (reference sequence). CDR3 nucleotides: TGTGCCAGCAGTCTAGAGTTCCGGGATTATGCCCCGGGACAGGGAGAAAGGACCCTCCACTTT. Its protein product is CASSLEFRDYAPGQGERTLHF.

The chain recombines TRBV20-1 with TRBJ2-1, with 13 bases fitting TRBD2. CDR3 length: 15 residues. CDR1 and CDR2 (germline): DFQATT, SNEGSKA (reference sequence). J lost 7 bases, V lost 3 bases, and 6 bases had no gene match. CDR3 residues: CSASAGLAGRNEQFF. The CDR3 nucleotides read TGCAGTGCTAGTGCGGGACTAGCGGGAAGGAATGAGCAGTTCTTC.

V gene TRBV10-2 combines with J gene TRBJ2-7, with TRBD2 matching over 7 bases. The CDR3 runs 14 residues. The junction had 6 bases not matched to a gene; V was cut back by 7 bases and J by 0 bases. The germline V gene has CDR1 WSHSY and CDR2 SAAADI. The CDR3 DNA reads TGCGCCAGCAATCCAACTAGCGACTCCTACGAGCAGTACTTC. Translation gives CASNPTSDSYEQYF.

This clone was seen a single time. The chain recombines TRBV18 with TRBJ2-1; D might be TRBD2 (5 bases). V was pared by 3 bases and J by 5 bases, with 14 bases between. This CDR3 comprises 15 residues. The germline V gene encodes CDR1 KGHSH and CDR2 LQKENI. The CDR3: CASSPRRGFHNEQFF. The CDR3 nucleotides read TGTGCCAGCTCACCTAGGAGAGGGTTTCACAATGAGCAGTTCTTC.

The chain employs TRBV28 and TRBJ2-3; perhaps TRBD1 as D (5 bases). CDR1 is MDHEN and CDR2 is SYDVKM in the germline V gene. The CDR3 contains 13 residues. Trimming left V 10 bases short and J 0 bases short, with 11 bases between. CDR3 sequence: CAMTDSSTDTQYF. The CDR3, as DNA: TGTGCCATGACAGATTCTAGCACAGATACGCAGTATTTT.

This sequence joins TRBV24-1 and TRBJ1-3; D gene uncertain. Trimming pared 0 bases from V and 4 bases from J, leaving 3 bases between. Germline CDR1 is KGHDR and CDR2 is SFDVKD. This CDR3 is 13 amino acids long. The CDR3 nucleotides read TGTGCCACCAGTGATTTGGTAGGAAACACCATATATTTT. As protein: CATSDLVGNTIYF.

CDR3 nucleotide sequence: TGTGCCAGCAGCCAAGGATCTAGCGGGAGTTACAATGAGCAGTTCTTC. Its protein product is CASSQGSSGSYNEQFF. The rearrangement joins TRBV3-1 (or the pseudogene TRBV3-2) to TRBJ2-1, with 10 bases fitting TRBD2. CDR3 length: 16 amino acids. V dropped 1 base and J dropped 4; count of bases not matched to a gene: 4. Germline V gene sequence: CDR1 LGHDT, CDR2 YNNKEL (reference sequence).

V usage is TRBV12-3 or TRBV12-4 and J usage is TRBJ1-5; D unresolved. V was shortened by 5 bases and J by 7 bases, with 12 bases between the two germline ends. The CDR3 runs to 13 residues. CDR3 DNA sequence: TGTGCCAGCAGTCAGACTCGGAGCCAGCCCCAGCATTTT. Residues: CASSQTRSQPQHF.

The rearrangement uses TRBV10-3 and TRBJ2-7, with D possibly being TRBD1 (5 bases). V dropped 9 bases and J dropped 0 bases, with 12 bases sitting between them. Germline V lookup: CDR1 ENHRY, CDR2 SYGVKD. The CDR3 covers 13 residues. The CDR3 DNA reads as TGTGCCATTTTGACAGTCTTCTCCTACGAGCAGTACTTC. The encoded protein is CAILTVFSYEQYF.

In its sample, this clone was seen once. V usage is TRBV10-2 and J usage is TRBJ1-1, with TRBD1 matching over 8 bases. Germline V lookup: CDR1 WSHSY, CDR2 SAAADI. V shed 7 bases, J shed 1 base, and the junction held 5 bases outside the gene matches. The CDR3 spans 14 residues. The CDR3, as DNA: TGCGCCAGCATTGGGGACAGGACGAACACTGAAGCTTTCTTT. Translation gives CASIGDRTNTEAFF.

This chain joins TRBV24-1 and TRBJ1-5; a possible D gene is TRBD1 (6 bases). Between the trimmed V and J ends, which lost 3 bases and 6 bases, there was a span of 14 bases. CDR3 length: 15 amino acids. The germline V gene has CDR1 KGHDR and CDR2 SFDVKD. The CDR3: CATSDNRVPGQPQHF. The CDR3 DNA reads TGTGCCACCAGTGATAACAGGGTCCCTGGTCAGCCCCAGCATTTT.

The chain is built from TRBV5-1 and TRBJ2-1; 11 nucleotides agree with TRBD2. Germline CDR1 is SGHRS and CDR2 is YFSETQ. Trimming took 4 bases from V and 3 from J; bases not matched to a gene: 6. The CDR3 contains 16 residues. This CDR3 reads CASSELAGGIYNEQFF. CDR3 bases: TGCGCCAGCAGCGAGCTAGCGGGAGGAATCTACAATGAGCAGTTCTTC.

The rearrangement joins TRBV7-9 to TRBJ2-7; 8 bases are a match to TRBD2. The junction had 9 bases not matched to a gene; V was cut back by 2 bases and J by 9 bases. The germline CDR1 and CDR2 sequences are SEHNR and FQNEAQ (reference sequence). This CDR3 has 14 amino acids. The CDR3 protein is CASSLTSGLRGQYF. The CDR3 DNA sequence: TGTGCCAGCAGCTTAACTAGCGGTCTACGAGGGCAGTACTTC. The variable domain in full, with the rest retrieved from reference TRBV7-9 and TRBJ2-7, is DTGVSQNPRHKITKRGQNVTFRCDPISEHNRLYWYRQTLGQGPEFLTYFQNEAQLEKSRLLSDRFSAERPKGSFSTLEIQRTEQGDSAMYLCASSLTSGLRGQYFGPGTRLTVT.

V and J are TRBV6-1 and TRBJ1-6; a possible D gene is TRBD1 (5 bases). The CDR3 extends over 14 amino acids. Germline V gene data show CDR1 as MNHNS and CDR2 as SASEGT. V lost 0 bases and J 8 bases, leaving 8 bases between the germline ends. CDR3 region: CASSEASGDSPLHF. The CDR3 DNA reads TGTGCCAGCAGTGAAGCATCGGGGGATTCACCCCTCCACTTT.

J is TRBJ2-7 and V is TRBV4-2; the match to TRBD2 covers 8 bases. Trimming took 2 bases from V and 3 from J; bases not matched to a gene: 9. Germline V gene sequence: CDR1 LGHNA, CDR2 YNFKEQ. The length of the CDR3 is 16 residues. CDR3 sequence (DNA): TGTGCCAGCAGCCAATCCCGGGGGGGACTATTCTACGAGCAGTACTTC. This codes for CASSQSRGGLFYEQYF.

This chain uses TRBV5-5 with TRBJ1-2, with D maybe TRBD1 (6 bases). V dropped 9 bases and J dropped 4 bases, with 19 bases sitting between them. Germline V gives CDR1 SGHKS, CDR2 YYEKEE (reference sequence). The CDR3 runs 14 residues. The CDR3 DNA reads as TGTGCCACATCTGGGGGGGGGCCCCCCTATGGCTACACCTTC. Protein sequence: CATSGGGPPYGYTF.

The V gene is TRBV19, the J gene TRBJ2-1, with TRBD1 matching over 7 bases. With V trimmed by 9 bases and J by 1 base, 6 bases remained unmatched. CDR3 size: 14 residues. Germline V gives CDR1 LNHDA, CDR2 SQIVND (reference sequence). The CDR3 DNA follows: TGTGCCAGCAGGGGGAGCGGTTCCTACAATGAGCAGTTCTTC. This codes for CASRGSGSYNEQFF.

V is TRBV4-2 and J is TRBJ1-4; 8 positions agree with TRBD1. The germline CDR1 and CDR2 sequences are LGHNA and YNFKEQ. The CDR3 runs 13 residues. The V gene end was trimmed by 4 bases and the J gene end by 6 bases; junction bases not matched to a gene: 1. CDR3 bases: TGTGCCAGCAGCCCGGACAGGGATGAAAAACTGTTTTTT. This codes for CASSPDRDEKLFF.

The chain is built from TRBV15 and TRBJ1-2; D remains ambiguous. V was cut by 5 bases and J by 7 bases, with 20 bases left in between. The CDR3 extends over 15 amino acids. Germline CDR1 reads LNHNV; CDR2 reads YYDKDF (reference sequence). In DNA form, the CDR3 reads TGTGCCACCAGCGCCCTAGCCCGACGGTCCGGTGGCTACACCTTC. The encoded protein is CATSALARRSGGYTF.

V and J are TRBV28 and TRBJ1-5; 7 bases fit TRBD1. Per the germline V gene, CDR1 is MDHEN and CDR2 is SYDVKM. The ends lost 5 bases at V and 2 bases at J; junction bases unmatched: 6. The CDR3 runs to 15 residues. CDR3 loop: CASSRSGQRNQPQHF. The CDR3, as DNA: TGTGCCAGCAGTCGATCGGGACAGCGCAATCAGCCCCAGCATTTT.

The chain is built from TRBV14 and TRBJ1-4, with a weak D call TRBD1 (5 bases). V dropped 5 bases and J dropped 6 bases, with 16 bases sitting between them. CDR3 length equals 15 residues. Germline loops: CDR1 SGHDN, CDR2 FVKESK. CDR3 DNA: TGTGCCAGCAGCGGATTACGGGGGGGTGATGAAAAACTGTTTTTT. It translates to CASSGLRGGDEKLFF.

The chain employs TRBV11-2 and TRBJ1-1, with 7 nucleotides matching TRBD1. After removal of 5 bases from V and 4 bases from J, the junction contained 7 bases not matched to a gene. The CDR3 spans 14 residues. Germline-derived CDR1 and CDR2 are SGHAT and FQNNGV. CDR3 sequence reads: CASSATGAATEAFF. DNA for the CDR3: TGTGCCAGCAGCGCTACAGGGGCGGCCACTGAAGCTTTCTTT. The complete variable domain, with remaining parts taken from reference TRBV11-2 and TRBJ1-1, reads EAGVAQSPRYKIIEKRQSVAFWCNPISGHATLYWYQQILGQGPKLLIQFQNNGVVDDSQLPKDRFSAERLKGVDSTLKIQPAKLEDSAVYLCASSATGAATEAFFGQGTRLTVV.

This chain links TRBV5-4 with TRBJ2-1; D gene uncertain. Deletions cut 3 bases from V and 0 bases from J, with 10 bases between. Germline loops: CDR1 SGHNT, CDR2 YYREEE (reference sequence). This CDR3 has 15 residues. The CDR3 sequence is CASSSRLSSYNEQFF. In DNA, the CDR3 is TGTGCCAGCAGCTCACGGTTAAGCTCCTACAATGAGCAGTTCTTC.

The chain links TRBV10-1 to TRBJ1-2; 10 bases fit TRBD1. Trimming cost V 3 bases and J 3 bases; bases outside gene matches: 7. The V gene's germline CDR1 is WNHNN and CDR2 SYGVQD (reference sequence). CDR3 length: 16 residues. CDR3 amino acids: CASSDPGTGVYYGYTF. The CDR3 region has the DNA TGCGCCAGCAGTGATCCGGGGACAGGGGTATACTATGGCTACACCTTC.

This clone was seen more than once but under ten times. The V gene is TRBV28, the J gene TRBJ1-6, with 8 nucleotides matching TRBD1. The CDR3 is made up of 14 amino acids. Germline-derived CDR1 and CDR2 are MDHEN and SYDVKM. Unmatched junction bases numbered 4, after V lost 5 bases and J lost 7 bases. The CDR3 spells CASSRDRSNSPLHF. DNA for the CDR3: TGTGCCAGCAGTCGGGACAGGTCCAATTCACCCCTCCACTTT.

The J gene is TRBJ2-1, the V gene TRBV28; perhaps TRBD1 as D (5 bases). The germline V and J ends were trimmed by 6 bases and 4 bases, with 13 bases remaining between them. The CDR3 sequence is 14 residues long. Germline V lookup: CDR1 MDHEN, CDR2 SYDVKM. The CDR3 loop reads CASRPTGAYNEQFF. The CDR3 coding sequence is TGTGCCAGCAGGCCCACTGGGGCTTACAATGAGCAGTTCTTC.

The chain links TRBV18 to TRBJ2-7; unclear D gene. Germline values: CDR1 KGHSH, CDR2 LQKENI. The length of the CDR3 is 12 residues. Trimming removed 4 bases at V and 0 bases at J, with 4 bases between. For the CDR3, the DNA is TGTGCCAGCTCACTATCCTCCTACGAGCAGTACTTC. It translates to CASSLSSYEQYF.

The chain joins TRBV9 to TRBJ1-2; the match to TRBD1 covers 8 bases. With 4 bases clipped from V and 7 bases from J, the junction kept 9 bases outside the gene matches. The CDR3 extends over 14 amino acids. Looked up from germline, CDR1 is SGDLS and CDR2 is YYNGEE. CDR3 DNA: TGTGCCAGCAGCCTTCGACGACAGGGGTCTGGCTACACCTTC. It codes for CASSLRRQGSGYTF. Full variable domain (rest looked up from reference TRBV9 and TRBJ1-2): DSGVTQTPKHLITATGQRVTLRCSPRSGDLSVYWYQQSLDQGLQFLIQYYNGEERAKGNILERFSAQQFPDLHSELNLSSLELGDSALYFCASSLRRQGSGYTFGSGTRLTVV.